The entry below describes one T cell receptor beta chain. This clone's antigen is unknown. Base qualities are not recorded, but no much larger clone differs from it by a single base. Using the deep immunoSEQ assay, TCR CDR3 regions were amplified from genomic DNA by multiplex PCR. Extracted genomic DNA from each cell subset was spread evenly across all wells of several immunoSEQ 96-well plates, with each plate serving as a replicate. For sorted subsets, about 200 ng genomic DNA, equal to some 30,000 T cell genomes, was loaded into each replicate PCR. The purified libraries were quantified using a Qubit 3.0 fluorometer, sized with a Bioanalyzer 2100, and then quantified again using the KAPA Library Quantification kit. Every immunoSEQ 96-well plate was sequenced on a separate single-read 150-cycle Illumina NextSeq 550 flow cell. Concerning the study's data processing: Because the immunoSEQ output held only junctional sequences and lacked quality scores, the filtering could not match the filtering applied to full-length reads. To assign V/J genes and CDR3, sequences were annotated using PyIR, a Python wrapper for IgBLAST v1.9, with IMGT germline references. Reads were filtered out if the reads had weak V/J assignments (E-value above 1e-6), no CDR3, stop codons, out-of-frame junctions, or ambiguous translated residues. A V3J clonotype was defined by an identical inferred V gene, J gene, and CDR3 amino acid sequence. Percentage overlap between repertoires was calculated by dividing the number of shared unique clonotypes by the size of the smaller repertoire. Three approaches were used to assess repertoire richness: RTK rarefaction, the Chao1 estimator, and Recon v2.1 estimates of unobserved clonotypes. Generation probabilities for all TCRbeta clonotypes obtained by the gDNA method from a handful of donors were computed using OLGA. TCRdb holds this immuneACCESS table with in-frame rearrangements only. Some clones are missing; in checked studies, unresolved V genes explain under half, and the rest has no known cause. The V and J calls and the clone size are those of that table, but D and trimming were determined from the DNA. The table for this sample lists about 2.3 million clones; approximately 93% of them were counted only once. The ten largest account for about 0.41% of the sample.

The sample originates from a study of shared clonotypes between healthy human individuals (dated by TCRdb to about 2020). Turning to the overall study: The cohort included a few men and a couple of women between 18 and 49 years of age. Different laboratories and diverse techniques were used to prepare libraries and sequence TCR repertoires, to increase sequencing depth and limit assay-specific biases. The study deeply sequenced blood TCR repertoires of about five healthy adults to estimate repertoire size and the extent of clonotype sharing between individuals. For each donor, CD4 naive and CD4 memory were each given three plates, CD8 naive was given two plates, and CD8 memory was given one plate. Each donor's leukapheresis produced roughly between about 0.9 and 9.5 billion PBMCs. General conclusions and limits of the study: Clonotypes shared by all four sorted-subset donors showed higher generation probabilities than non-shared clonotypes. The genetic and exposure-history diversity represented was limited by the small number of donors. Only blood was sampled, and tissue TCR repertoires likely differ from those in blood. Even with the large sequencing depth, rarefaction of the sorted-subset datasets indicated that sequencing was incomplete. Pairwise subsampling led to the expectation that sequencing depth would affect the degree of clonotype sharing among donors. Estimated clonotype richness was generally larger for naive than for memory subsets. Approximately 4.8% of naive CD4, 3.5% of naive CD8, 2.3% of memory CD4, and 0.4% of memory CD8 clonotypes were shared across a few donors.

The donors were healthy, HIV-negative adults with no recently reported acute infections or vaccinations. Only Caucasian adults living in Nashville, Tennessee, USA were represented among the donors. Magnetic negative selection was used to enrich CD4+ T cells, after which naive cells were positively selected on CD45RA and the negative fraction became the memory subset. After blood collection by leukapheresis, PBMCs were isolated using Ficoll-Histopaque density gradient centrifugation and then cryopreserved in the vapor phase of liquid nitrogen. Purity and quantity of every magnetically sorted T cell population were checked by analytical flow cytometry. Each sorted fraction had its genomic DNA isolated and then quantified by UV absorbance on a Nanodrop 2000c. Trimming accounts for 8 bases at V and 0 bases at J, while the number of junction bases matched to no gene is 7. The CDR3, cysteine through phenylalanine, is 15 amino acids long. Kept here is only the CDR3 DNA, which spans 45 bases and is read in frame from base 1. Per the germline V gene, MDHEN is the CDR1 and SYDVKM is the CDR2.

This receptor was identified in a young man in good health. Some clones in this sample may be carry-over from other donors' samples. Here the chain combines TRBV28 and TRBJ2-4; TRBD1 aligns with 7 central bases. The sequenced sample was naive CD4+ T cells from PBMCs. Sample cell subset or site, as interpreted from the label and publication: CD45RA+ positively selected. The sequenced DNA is TGTGCCAGCGCCCCGGGACAGCTAGCCAAAAACATTCAGTACTTC. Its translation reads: CASAPGQLAKNIQYF.